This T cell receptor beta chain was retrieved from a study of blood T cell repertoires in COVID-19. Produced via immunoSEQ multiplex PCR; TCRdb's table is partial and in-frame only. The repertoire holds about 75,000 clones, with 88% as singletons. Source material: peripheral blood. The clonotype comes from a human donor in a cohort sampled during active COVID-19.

CDR3 protein: CASSLAEGVYGYTF. CDR3 DNA: TGCGCCAGCAGCTTGGCCGAGGGTGTCTATGGCTACACCTTC. The rearrangement uses TRBV5-1 and TRBJ1-2; D is unclear. Per germline, CDR1 SGHRS and CDR2 YFSETQ. V was clipped by 0 bases and J by 4 bases, with 10 bases between them. CDR3 size: 14 residues. The full variable domain, with the rest looked up from reference TRBV5-1 and TRBJ1-2, is KAGVTQTPRYLIKTRGQQVTLSCSPISGHRSVSWYQQTPGQGLQFLFEYFSETQRNKGNFPGRFSGRQFSNSRSEMNVSTLELGDSALYLCASSLAEGVYGYTFGSGTRLTVV.